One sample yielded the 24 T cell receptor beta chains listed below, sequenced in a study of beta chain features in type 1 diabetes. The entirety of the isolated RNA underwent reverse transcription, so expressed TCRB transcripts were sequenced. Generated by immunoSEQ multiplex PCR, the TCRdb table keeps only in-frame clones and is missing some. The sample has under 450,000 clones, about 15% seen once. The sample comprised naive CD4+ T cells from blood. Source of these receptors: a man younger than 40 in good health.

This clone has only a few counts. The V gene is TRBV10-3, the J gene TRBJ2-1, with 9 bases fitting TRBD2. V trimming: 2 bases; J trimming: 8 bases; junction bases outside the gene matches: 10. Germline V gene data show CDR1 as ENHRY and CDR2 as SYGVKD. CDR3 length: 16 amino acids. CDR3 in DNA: TGTGCCATCAGTGAGCCCCGCCTTAGCGGGAGCGATGAGCAGTTCTTC. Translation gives CAISEPRLSGSDEQFF.

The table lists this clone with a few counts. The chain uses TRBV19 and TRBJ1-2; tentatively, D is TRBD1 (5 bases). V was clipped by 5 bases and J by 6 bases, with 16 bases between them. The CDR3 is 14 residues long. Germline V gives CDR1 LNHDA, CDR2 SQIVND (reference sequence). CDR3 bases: TGTGCCAGTAGTCCCGGGACGCTCAGAAATGGCTACACCTTC. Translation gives CASSPGTLRNGYTF.

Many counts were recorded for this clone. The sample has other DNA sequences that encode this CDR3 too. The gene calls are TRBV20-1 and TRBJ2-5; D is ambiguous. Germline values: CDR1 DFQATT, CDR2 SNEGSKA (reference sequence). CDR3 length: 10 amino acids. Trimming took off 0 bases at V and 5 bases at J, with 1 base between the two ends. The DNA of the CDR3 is TGCAGTGCTAGAGAGGAGACCCAGTACTTC. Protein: CSAREETQYF.

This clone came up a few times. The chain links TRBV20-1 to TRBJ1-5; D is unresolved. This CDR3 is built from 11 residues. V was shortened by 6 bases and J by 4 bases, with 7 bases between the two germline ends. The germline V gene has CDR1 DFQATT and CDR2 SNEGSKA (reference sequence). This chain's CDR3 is CSARPNQPQHF. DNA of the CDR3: TGCAGTGCGCGGCCTAATCAGCCCCAGCATTTT.

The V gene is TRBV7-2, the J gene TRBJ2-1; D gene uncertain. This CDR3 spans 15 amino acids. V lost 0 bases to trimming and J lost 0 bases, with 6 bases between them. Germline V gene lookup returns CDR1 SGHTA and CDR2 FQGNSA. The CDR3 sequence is CASSLADLSYNEQFF. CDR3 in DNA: TGTGCCAGCAGCTTAGCGGACCTCTCCTACAATGAGCAGTTCTTC.

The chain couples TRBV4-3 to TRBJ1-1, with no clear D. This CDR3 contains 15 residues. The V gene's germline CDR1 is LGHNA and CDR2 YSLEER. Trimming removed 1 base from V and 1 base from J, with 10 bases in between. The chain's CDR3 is CASSQVTSGNTEAFF. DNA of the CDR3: TGCGCCAGCAGCCAAGTTACTAGTGGGAACACTGAAGCTTTCTTT.

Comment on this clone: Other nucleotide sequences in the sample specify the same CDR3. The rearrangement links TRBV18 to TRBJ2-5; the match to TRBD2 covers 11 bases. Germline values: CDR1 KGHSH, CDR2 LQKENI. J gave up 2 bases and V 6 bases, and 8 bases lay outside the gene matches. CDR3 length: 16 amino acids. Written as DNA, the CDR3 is TGTGCCAGCTCTCCGCTAGCGGGGGGAACGCAAGAGACCCAGTACTTC. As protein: CASSPLAGGTQETQYF.

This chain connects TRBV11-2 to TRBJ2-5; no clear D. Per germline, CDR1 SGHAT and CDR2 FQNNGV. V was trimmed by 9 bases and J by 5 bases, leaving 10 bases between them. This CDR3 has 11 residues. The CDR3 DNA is TGTGCCAGTGGAGTTTGGGAGACCCAGTACTTC. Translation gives CASGVWETQYF.

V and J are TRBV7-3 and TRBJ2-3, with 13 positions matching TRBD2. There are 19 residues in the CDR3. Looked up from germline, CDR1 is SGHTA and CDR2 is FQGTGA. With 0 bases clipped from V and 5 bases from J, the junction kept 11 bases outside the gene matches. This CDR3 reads CASSLTGTSGINRGDTQYF. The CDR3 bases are TGTGCCAGCAGCTTAACCGGGACTAGCGGGATTAACCGGGGAGATACGCAGTATTTT. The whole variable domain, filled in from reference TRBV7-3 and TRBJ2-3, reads GAGVSQTPSNKVTEKGKYVELRCDPISGHTALYWYRQSLGQGPEFLIYFQGTGAADDSGLPNDRFFAVRPEGSVSTLKIQRTERGDSAVYLCASSLTGTSGINRGDTQYFGPGTRLTVL.

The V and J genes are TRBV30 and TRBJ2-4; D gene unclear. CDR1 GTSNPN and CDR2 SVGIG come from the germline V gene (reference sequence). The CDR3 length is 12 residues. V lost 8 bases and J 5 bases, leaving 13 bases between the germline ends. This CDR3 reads CAGRWWENIQYF. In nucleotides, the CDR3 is TGTGCCGGACGATGGTGGGAAAACATTCAGTACTTC.

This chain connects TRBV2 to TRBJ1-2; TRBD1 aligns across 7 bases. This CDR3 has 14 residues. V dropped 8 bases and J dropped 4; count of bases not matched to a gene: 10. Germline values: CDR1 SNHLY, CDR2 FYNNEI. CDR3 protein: CASGTDRFSYGYTF. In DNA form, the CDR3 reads TGTGCCAGCGGCACGGACAGGTTTTCCTATGGCTACACCTTC. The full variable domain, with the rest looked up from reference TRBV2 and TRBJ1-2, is EPEVTQTPSHQVTQMGQEVILRCVPISNHLYFYWYRQILGQKVEFLVSFYNNEISEKSEIFDDQFSVERPDGSNFTLKIRSTKLEDSAMYFCASGTDRFSYGYTFGSGTRLTVV.

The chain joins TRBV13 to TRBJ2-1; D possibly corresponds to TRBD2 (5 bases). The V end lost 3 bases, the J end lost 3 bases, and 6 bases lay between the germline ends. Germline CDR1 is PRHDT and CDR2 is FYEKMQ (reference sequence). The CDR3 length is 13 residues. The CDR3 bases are TGTGCCAGCAGCTTCCGGGGCTACAATGAGCAGTTCTTC. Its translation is CASSFRGYNEQFF.

DNA for the CDR3: TGTGCCTGGAGGGGGACAGGCACCTACGAGCAGTACGTC. Protein product: CAWRGTGTYEQYV. The rearrangement links TRBV30 to TRBJ2-7; TRBD1 matches at 8 bases. V dropped 3 bases and J dropped 2; count of bases not matched to a gene: 3. The CDR3 has 13 amino acids. CDR1 is GTSNPN and CDR2 is SVGIG in the germline V gene (reference sequence).

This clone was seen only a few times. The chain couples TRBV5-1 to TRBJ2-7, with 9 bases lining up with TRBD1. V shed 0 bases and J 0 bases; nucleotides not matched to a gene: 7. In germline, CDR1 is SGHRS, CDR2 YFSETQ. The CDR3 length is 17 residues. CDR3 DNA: TGCGCCAGCAGCTTGGTTCCGGGACAGGGATACTCCTACGAGCAGTACGTC. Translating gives CASSLVPGQGYSYEQYV.

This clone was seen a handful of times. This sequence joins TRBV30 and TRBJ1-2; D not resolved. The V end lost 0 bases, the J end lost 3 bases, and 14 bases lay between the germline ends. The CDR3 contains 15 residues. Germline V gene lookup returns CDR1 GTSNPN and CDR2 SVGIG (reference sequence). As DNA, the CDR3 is TGTGCCTGGAGTGTACCCAGGCATTCGGACTATGGCTACACCTTC. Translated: CAWSVPRHSDYGYTF.

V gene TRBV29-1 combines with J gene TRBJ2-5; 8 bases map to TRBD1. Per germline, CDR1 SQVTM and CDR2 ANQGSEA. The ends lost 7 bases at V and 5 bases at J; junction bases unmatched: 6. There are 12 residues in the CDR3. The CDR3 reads CSARTGMETQYF. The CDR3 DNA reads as TGCAGCGCCCGGACAGGGATGGAGACCCAGTACTTC.

This CDR3 reads CATSRAFQGVDEQFF. CDR3 in DNA: TGTGCCACCAGCAGAGCTTTTCAGGGGGTCGATGAGCAGTTCTTC. This chain links TRBV15 with TRBJ2-1; 7 bases fit TRBD1. The ends lost 1 base at V and 8 bases at J; junction bases unmatched: 8. The V gene's germline CDR1 is LNHNV and CDR2 YYDKDF (reference sequence). The CDR3 length is 15 residues.

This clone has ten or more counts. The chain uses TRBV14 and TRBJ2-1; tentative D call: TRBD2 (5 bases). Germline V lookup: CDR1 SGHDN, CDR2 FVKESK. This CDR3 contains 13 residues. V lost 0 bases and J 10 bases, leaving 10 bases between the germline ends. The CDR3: CASSQDLGGEQFF. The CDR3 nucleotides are TGTGCCAGCAGCCAAGATCTTGGCGGGGAGCAGTTCTTC.

CDR3 sequence (DNA): TGTGCCAGCAGCTTAGGAGTTAAGGGAGAGACCCAGTACTTC. It is translated as CASSLGVKGETQYF. This sequence joins TRBV5-4 and TRBJ2-5; D is unresolved. This CDR3 spans 14 amino acids. CDR1 and CDR2 (germline): SGHNT, YYREEE (reference sequence). The V end was cut by 2 bases, the J end by 4 bases, with 12 bases between.

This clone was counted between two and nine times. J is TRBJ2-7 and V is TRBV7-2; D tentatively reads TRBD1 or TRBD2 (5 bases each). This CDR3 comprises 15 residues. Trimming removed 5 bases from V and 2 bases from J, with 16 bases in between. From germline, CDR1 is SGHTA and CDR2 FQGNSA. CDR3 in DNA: TGTGCCAGCAGCCTGGCCGGGACGGAACCCTACGAGCAGTACTTC. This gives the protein CASSLAGTEPYEQYF.

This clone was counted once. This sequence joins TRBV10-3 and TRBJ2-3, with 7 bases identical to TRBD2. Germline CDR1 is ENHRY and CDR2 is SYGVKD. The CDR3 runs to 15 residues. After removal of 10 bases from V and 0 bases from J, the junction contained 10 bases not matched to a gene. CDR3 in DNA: TGTGCCACCCAGGCCACTAGCGCTAGCACAGATACGCAGTATTTT. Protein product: CATQATSASTDTQYF.

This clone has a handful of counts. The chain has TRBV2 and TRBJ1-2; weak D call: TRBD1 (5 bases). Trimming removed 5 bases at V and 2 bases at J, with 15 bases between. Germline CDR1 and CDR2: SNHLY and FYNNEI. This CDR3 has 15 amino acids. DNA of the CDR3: TGTGCCAGCAGTCCCACCAGTGGGGCCAACTATGGCTACACCTTC. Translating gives CASSPTSGANYGYTF.

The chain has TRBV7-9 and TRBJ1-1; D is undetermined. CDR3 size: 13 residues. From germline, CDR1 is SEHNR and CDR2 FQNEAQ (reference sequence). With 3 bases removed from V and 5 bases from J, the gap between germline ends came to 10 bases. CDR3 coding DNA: TGTGCCAGCAGCTTTAGTACAGATACTGAAGCTTTCTTT. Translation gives CASSFSTDTEAFF.

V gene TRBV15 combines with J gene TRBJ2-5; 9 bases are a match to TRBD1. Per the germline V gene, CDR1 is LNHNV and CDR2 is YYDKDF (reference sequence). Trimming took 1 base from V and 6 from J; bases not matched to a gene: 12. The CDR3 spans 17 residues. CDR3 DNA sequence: TGTGCCACCAGCAGAGTACTAAACGAGGGACAGGGAAAGACCCAGTACTTC. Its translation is CATSRVLNEGQGKTQYF.